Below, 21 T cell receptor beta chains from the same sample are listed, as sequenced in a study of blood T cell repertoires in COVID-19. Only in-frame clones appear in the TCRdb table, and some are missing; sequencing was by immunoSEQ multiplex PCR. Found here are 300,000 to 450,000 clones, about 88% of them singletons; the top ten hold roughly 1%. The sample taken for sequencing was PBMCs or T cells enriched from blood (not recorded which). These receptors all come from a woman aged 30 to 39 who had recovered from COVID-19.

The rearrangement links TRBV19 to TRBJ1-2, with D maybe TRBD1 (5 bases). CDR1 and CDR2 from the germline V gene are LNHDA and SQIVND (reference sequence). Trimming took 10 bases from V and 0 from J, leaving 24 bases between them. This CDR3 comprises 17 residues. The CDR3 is CATTYTGAITANYGYTF. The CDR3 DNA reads TGTGCCACCACATACACAGGTGCGATAACGGCTAACTATGGCTACACCTTC.

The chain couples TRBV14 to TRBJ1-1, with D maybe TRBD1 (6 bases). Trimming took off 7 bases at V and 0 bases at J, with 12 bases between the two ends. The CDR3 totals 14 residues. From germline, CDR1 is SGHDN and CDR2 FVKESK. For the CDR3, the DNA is TGTGCCAGCAACACCGGGACAATGAACACTGAAGCTTTCTTT. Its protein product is CASNTGTMNTEAFF.

CDR3 in amino acids: CASRRAVNTEAFF. The CDR3 coding sequence is TGTGCCAGTAGGAGGGCAGTGAACACTGAAGCTTTCTTT. The rearrangement links TRBV19 to TRBJ1-1; D uncertain. The CDR3 is made up of 13 amino acids. V lost 6 bases and J 0 bases, leaving 8 bases between the germline ends. Germline CDR1 LNHDA, CDR2 SQIVND (reference sequence).

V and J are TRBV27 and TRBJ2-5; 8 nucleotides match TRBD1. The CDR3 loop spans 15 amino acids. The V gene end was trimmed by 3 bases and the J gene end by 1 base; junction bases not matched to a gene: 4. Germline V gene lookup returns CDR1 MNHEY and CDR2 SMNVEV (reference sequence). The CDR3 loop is CASSFQGTGQETQYF. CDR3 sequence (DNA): TGTGCCAGCAGTTTCCAGGGGACAGGCCAAGAGACCCAGTACTTC.

The CDR3 coding sequence is TGTGCCAGCGGGACATCGACGGATTCACCCCTCCACTTT. Translated, it gives CASGTSTDSPLHF. The V gene is TRBV28, the J gene TRBJ1-6; weak D call: TRBD1 (6 bases). The germline V and J ends were trimmed by 8 bases and 8 bases, with 13 bases remaining between them. From germline, CDR1 is MDHEN and CDR2 SYDVKM. CDR3 size: 13 residues. The full variable domain, completed using reference TRBV28 and TRBJ1-6, is DVKVTQSSRYLVKRTGEKVFLECVQDMDHENMFWYRQDPGLGLRLIYFSYDVKMKEKGDIPEGYSVSREKKERFSLILESASTNQTSMYLCASGTSTDSPLHFGNGTRLTVT.

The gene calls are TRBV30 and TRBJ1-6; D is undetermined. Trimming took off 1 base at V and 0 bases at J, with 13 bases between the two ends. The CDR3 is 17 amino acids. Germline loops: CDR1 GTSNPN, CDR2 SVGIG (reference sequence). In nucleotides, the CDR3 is TGTGCCTGGAGTGCTATGTTAATCGGCTCCTATAATTCACCCCTCCACTTT. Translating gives CAWSAMLIGSYNSPLHF.

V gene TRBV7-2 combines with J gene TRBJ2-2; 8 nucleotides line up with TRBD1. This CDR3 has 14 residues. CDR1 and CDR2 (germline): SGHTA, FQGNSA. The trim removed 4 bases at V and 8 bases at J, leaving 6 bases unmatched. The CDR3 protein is CASSWGTGLGELFF. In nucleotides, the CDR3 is TGTGCCAGCAGCTGGGGGACAGGTTTGGGGGAGCTGTTTTTT.

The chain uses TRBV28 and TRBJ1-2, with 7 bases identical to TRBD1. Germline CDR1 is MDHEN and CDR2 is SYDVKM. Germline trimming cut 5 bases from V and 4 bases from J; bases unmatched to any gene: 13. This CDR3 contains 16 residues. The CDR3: CASSRKFARGRYGYTF. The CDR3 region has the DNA TGTGCCAGCAGTAGAAAATTTGCGAGGGGGCGCTATGGCTACACCTTC.

CDR3 coding DNA: TGTGCCAGCAGCCGAGCCGTTCTTACCATCTCTGGAAACACCATATATTTT. Its translation is CASSRAVLTISGNTIYF. The chain carries TRBV28 and TRBJ1-3; no firm D call. This CDR3 comprises 17 residues. V gave up 6 bases and J gave up 0 bases, with 18 bases separating them. The germline gives CDR1 MDHEN, CDR2 SYDVKM.

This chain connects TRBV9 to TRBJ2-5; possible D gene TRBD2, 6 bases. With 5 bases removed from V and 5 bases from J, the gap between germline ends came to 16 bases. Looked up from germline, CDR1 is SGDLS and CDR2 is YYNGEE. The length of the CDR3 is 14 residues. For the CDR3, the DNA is TGTGCCAGCAGTTCCGGAGCAGGGAGGGAGACCCAGTACTTC. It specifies CASSSGAGRETQYF.

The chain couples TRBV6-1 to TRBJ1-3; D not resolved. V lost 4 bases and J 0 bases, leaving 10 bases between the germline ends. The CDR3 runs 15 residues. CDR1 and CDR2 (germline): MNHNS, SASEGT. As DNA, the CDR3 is TGTGCCAGCAGTGGGCCGATGAACTCTGGAAACACCATATATTTT. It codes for CASSGPMNSGNTIYF.

CDR3 nucleotides: TGTGCCAGCAGAGGAGGCAGGAACCATGGCTACACCTTC. Protein sequence: CASRGGRNHGYTF. V and J are TRBV6-5 and TRBJ1-2; no clear D gene. This CDR3 is 13 amino acids long. V lost 6 bases, J lost 6 bases, and 14 bases lay in between. Germline CDR1 MNHEY, CDR2 SVGAGI.

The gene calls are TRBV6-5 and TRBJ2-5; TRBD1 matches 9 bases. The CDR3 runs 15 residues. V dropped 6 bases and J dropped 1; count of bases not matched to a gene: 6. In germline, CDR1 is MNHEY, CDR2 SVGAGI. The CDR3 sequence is CASSQQGAIQETQYF. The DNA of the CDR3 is TGTGCCAGCAGCCAACAGGGGGCGATCCAAGAGACCCAGTACTTC.

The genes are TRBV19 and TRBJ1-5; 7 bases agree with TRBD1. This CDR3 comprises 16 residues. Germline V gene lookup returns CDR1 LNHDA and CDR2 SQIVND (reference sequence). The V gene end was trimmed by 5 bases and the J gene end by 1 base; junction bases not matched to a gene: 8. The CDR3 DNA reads TGTGCCAGTAGTGCAGCCGGGGACAGAAGCAATCAGCCCCAGCATTTT. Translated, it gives CASSAAGDRSNQPQHF.

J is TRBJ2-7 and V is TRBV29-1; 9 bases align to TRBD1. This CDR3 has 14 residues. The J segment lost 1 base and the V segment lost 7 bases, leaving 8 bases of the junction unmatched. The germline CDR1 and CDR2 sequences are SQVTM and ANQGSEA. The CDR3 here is CSARPQGASYEQYF. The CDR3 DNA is TGCAGCGCCCGACCACAGGGGGCTTCCTACGAGCAGTACTTC.

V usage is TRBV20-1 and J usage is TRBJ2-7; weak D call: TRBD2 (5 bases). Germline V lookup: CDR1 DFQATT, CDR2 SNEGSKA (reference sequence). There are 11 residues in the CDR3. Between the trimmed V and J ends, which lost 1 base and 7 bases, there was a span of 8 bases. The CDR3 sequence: CSARAPGEQYF. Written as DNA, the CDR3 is TGCAGTGCTAGAGCGCCGGGGGAGCAGTACTTC.

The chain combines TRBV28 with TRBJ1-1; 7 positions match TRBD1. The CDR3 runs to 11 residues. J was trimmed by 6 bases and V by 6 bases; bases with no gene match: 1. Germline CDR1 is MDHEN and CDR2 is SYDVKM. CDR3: CASRGQPEAFF. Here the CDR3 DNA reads TGTGCCAGCAGGGGACAGCCTGAAGCTTTCTTT.

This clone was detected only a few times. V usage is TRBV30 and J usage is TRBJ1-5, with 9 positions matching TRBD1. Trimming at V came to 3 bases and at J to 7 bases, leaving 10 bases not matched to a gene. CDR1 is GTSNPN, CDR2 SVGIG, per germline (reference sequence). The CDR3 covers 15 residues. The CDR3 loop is CAWSAWGQGRQPQHF. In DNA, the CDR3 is TGTGCCTGGAGCGCCTGGGGACAGGGTCGCCAGCCCCAGCATTTT.

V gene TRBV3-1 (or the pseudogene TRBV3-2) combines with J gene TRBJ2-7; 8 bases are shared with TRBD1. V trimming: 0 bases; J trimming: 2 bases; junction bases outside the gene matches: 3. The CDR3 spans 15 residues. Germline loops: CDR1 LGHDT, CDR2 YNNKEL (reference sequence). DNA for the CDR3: TGTGCCAGCAGCCAAGAGGCAGGGGGCACCTACGAGCAGTACTTC. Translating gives CASSQEAGGTYEQYF.

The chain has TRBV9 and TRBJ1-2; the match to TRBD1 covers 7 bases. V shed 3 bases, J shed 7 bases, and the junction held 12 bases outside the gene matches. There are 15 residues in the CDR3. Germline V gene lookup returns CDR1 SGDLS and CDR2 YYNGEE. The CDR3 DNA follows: TGTGCCAGCAGCGAATCCCCACAGGGGTTTATTGGCTACACCTTC. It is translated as CASSESPQGFIGYTF.

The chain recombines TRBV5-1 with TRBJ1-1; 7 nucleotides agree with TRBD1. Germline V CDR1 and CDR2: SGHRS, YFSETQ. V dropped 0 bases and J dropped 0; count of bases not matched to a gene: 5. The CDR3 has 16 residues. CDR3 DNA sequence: TGCGCCAGCAGCTTGGCCACGGGACAGATGAACACTGAAGCTTTCTTT. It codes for CASSLATGQMNTEAFF.